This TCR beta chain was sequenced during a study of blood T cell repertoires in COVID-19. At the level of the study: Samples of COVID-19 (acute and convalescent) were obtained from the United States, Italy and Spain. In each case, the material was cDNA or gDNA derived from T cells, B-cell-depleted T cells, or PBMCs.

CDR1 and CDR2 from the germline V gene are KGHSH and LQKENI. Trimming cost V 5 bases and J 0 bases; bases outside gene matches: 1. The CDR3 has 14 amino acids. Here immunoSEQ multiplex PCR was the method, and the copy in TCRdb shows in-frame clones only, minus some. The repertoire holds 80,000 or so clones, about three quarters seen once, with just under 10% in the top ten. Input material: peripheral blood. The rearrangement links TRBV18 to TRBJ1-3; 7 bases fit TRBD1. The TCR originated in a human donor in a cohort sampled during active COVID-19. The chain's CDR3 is CASSRDSSGNTIYF. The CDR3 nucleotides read TGTGCCAGCTCAAGGGACAGCTCTGGAAACACCATATATTTT.